This entry describes one TCR beta chain. The germline gives CDR1 LNHDA, CDR2 SQIVND (reference sequence). CDR3 size: 14 residues. Trimming pared 5 bases from V and 4 bases from J, leaving 12 bases between. The sample comes from a study of CD8 T cells in Susac syndrome. An input of about 0.45 to 1 ug of RNA was subjected to reverse transcription using random hexamers. MiXCR, run by TCRdb on the immunoSEQ multiplex PCR reads, gives a single entry per CDR3 protein. The table includes about 120,000 distinct CDR3 sequences, 95% to 96% detected once. Sequenced material: CD4+ T cells from PBMCs. The chain joins TRBV19 to TRBJ1-5; no clear D. The clonotype was recovered from a human donor with Susac syndrome. CDR3 sequence: CASSSILGNQPQHF. In nucleotides, the CDR3 is TGTGCCAGTAGTTCGATATTGGGGAATCAGCCCCAGCATTTT.